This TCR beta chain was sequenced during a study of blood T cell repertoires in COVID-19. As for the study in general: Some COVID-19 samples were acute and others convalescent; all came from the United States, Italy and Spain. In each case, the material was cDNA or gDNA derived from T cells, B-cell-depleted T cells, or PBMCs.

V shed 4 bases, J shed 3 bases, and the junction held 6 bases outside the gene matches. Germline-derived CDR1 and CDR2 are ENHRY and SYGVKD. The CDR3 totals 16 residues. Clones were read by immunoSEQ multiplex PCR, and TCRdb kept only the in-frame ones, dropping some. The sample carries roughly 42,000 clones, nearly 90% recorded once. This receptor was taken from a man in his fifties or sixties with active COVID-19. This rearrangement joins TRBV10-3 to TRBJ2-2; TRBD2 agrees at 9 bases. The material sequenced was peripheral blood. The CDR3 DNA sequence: TGTGCCATCAGTGGGGGAGCGGGGGGCTACACCGGGGAGCTGTTTTTT. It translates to CAISGGAGGYTGELFF.